This TCR beta chain emerged from a study of cytomegalovirus exposure and HLA in healthy donors. With V trimmed by 2 bases and J by 5 bases, 6 bases remained unmatched. The CDR3 has 14 amino acids. Germline loops: CDR1 SGHNT, CDR2 YYREEE (reference sequence). The PCR was carried out with 60 Vbeta primers and 13 Jbeta primers. Sequenced by immunoSEQ multiplex PCR; TCRdb stores in-frame clones only, minus some. Among 150,000 to 200,000 clones listed, roughly 85% were seen once. The specimen was PBMCs. The TCR comes from a woman between 18 and 30 years old in good health and CMV-seronegative. The chain employs TRBV5-4 and TRBJ2-7; 8 bases align to TRBD2. CDR3 sequence: CASSFSSGSHEQYF. For the CDR3, the DNA is TGTGCCAGCAGCTTTTCTAGCGGGTCCCACGAGCAGTACTTC.